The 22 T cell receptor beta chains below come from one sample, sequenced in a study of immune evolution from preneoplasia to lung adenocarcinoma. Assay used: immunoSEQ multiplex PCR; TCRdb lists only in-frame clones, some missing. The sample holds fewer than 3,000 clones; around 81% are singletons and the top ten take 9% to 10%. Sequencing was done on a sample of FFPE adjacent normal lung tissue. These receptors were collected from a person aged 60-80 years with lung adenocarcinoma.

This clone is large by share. The CDR3 is CASTSGTGNADTQYF. CDR3 DNA sequence: TGTGCCAGCACCTCCGGGACAGGGAACGCAGATACGCAGTATTTT. The chain has TRBV11-2 and TRBJ2-3, with 9 bases lining up with TRBD1. Germline trimming cut 7 bases from V and 4 bases from J; bases unmatched to any gene: 9. CDR3 size: 15 residues. Germline CDR1 SGHAT, CDR2 FQNNGV.

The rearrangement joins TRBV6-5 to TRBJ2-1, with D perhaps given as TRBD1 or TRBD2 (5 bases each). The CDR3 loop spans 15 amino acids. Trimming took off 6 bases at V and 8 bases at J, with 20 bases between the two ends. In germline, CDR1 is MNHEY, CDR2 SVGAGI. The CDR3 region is CASRRAGTVRDEQFF. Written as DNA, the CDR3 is TGTGCCAGCAGACGAGCCGGGACCGTAAGGGATGAGCAGTTCTTC.

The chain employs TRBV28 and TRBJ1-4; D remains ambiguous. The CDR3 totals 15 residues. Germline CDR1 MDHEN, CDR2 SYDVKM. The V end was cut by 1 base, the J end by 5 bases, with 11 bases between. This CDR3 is CASSLSAGGNEKLFF. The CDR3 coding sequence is TGTGCCAGCAGTTTATCGGCAGGTGGCAATGAAAAACTGTTTTTT. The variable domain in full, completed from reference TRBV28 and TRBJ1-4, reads DVKVTQSSRYLVKRTGEKVFLECVQDMDHENMFWYRQDPGLGLRLIYFSYDVKMKEKGDIPEGYSVSREKKERFSLILESASTNQTSMYLCASSLSAGGNEKLFFGSGTQLSVL.

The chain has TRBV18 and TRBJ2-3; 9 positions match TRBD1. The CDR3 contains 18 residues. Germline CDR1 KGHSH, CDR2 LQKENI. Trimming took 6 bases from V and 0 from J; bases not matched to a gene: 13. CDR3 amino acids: CASSQFTQGAGSTDTQYF. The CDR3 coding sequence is TGTGCCAGCTCGCAATTTACACAGGGGGCTGGTAGCACAGATACGCAGTATTTT.

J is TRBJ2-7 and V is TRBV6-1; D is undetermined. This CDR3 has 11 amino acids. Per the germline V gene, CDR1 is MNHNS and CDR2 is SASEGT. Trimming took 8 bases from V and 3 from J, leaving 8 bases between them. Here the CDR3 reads CASGSNYEQYF. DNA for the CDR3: TGTGCCAGCGGGTCTAACTACGAGCAGTACTTC.

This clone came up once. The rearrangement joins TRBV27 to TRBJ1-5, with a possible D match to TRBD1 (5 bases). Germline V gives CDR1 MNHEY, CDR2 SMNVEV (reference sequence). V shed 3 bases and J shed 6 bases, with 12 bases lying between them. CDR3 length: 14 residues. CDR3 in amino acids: CASSLGQVSQPQHF. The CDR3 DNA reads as TGTGCCAGCAGTTTGGGGCAGGTAAGTCAGCCCCAGCATTTT.

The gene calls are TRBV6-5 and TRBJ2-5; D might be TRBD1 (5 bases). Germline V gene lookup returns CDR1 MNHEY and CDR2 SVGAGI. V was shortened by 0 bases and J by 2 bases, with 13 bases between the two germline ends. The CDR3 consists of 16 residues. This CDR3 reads CASSYSFWGSQETQYF. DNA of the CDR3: TGTGCCAGCAGTTACTCCTTTTGGGGCTCACAAGAGACCCAGTACTTC.

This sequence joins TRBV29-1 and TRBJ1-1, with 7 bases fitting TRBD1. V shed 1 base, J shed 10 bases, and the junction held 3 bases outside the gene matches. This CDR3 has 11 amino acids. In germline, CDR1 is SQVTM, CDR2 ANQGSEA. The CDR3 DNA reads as TGCAGCGTTGAAGGGACAGGATTAGCTTTCTTT. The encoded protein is CSVEGTGLAFF.

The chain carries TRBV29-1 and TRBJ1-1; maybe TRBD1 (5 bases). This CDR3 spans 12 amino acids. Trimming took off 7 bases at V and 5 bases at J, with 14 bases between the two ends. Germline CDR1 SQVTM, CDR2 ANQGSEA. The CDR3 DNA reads TGCAGCGCGGACAACCAGGGAACTGAAGCTTTCTTT. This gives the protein CSADNQGTEAFF.

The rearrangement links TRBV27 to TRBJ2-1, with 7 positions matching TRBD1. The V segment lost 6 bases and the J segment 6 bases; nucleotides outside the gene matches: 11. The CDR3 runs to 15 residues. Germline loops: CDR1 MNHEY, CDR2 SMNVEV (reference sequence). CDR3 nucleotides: TGTGCCAGCAGCCCGACAGGGTCCCGTCTCAATGAGCAGTTCTTC. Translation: CASSPTGSRLNEQFF.

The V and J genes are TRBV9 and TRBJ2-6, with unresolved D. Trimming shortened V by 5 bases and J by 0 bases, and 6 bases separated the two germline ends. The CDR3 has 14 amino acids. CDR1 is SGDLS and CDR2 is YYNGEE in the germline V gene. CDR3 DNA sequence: TGTGCCAGCAGGGGAAGCTCTGGGGCCAACGTCCTGACTTTC. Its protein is CASRGSSGANVLTF.

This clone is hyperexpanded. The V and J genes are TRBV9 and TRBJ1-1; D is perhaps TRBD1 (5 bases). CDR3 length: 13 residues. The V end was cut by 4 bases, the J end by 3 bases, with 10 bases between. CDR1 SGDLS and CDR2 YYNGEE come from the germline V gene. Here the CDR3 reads CASSSWGDTEAFF. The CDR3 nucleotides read TGTGCCAGCAGCTCCTGGGGGGACACTGAAGCTTTCTTT.

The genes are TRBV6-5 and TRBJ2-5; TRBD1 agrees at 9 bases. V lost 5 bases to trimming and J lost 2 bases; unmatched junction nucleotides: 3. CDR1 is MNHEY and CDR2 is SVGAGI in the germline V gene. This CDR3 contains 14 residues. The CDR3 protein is CASSTGQGQETQYF. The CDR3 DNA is TGTGCCAGCAGTACCGGACAGGGGCAAGAGACCCAGTACTTC.

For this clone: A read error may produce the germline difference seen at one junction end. CDR3 in DNA: TGCTCCAGCAGCTGGGGACTAGCGGGAGACACCGGGGAGCTGTTTTTT. Residues: CSSSWGLAGDTGELFF. This chain uses TRBV5-1 with TRBJ2-2; 14 bases line up with TRBD2. CDR1 SGHRS and CDR2 YFSETQ come from the germline V gene. CDR3 size: 16 residues.

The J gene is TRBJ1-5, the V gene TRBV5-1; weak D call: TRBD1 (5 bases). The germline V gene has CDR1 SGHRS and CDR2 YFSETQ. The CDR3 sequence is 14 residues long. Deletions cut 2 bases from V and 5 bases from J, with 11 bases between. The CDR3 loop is CASSLQVGDQPQHF. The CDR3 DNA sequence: TGCGCCAGCAGCTTACAGGTGGGGGATCAGCCCCAGCATTTT.

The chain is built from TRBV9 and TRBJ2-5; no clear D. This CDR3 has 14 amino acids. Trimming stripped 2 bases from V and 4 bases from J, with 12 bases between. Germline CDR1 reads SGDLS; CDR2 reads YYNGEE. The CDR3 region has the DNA TGTGCCAGCAGCGTCGGACCCACGCCAGAGACCCAGTACTTC. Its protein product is CASSVGPTPETQYF.

The CDR3 bases are TGTGCCTGGAGTGTGGCAAGCAATCAGCCCCAGCATTTT. It specifies CAWSVASNQPQHF. The chain combines TRBV30 with TRBJ1-5; D is uncertain. Germline-derived CDR1 and CDR2 are GTSNPN and SVGIG (reference sequence). With 0 bases removed from V and 1 base from J, the gap between germline ends came to 4 bases. The CDR3 loop spans 13 amino acids.

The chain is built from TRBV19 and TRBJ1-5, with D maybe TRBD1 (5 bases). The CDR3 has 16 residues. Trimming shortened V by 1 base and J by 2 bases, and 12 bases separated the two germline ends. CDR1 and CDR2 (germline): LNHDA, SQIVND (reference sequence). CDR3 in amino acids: CASSIVGQGGNQPQHF. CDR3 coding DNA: TGTGCCAGTAGTATAGTAGGGCAGGGAGGCAATCAGCCCCAGCATTTT. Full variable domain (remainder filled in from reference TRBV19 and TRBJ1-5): DGGITQSPKYLFRKEGQNVTLSCEQNLNHDAMYWYRQDPGQGLRLIYYSQIVNDFQKGDIAEGYSVSREKKESFPLTVTSAQKNPTAFYLCASSIVGQGGNQPQHFGDGTRLSIL.

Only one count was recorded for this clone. CDR3 bases: TGTGCCTGGAGTCGAGGGACAGGGGGGGGAGAAAAACTGTTTTTT. This translates into CAWSRGTGGGEKLFF. The V and J genes are TRBV30 and TRBJ1-4, with 11 bases aligning to TRBD1. Trimming took 2 bases from V and 8 from J; bases not matched to a gene: 7. Germline CDR1 reads GTSNPN; CDR2 reads SVGIG (reference sequence). The CDR3 consists of 15 residues. The variable domain in full, completed from reference TRBV30 and TRBJ1-4, reads SQTIHQWPATLVQPVGSPLSLECTVEGTSNPNLYWYRQAAGRGLQLLFYSVGIGQISSEVPQNLSASRPQDRQFILSSKKLLLSDSGFYLCAWSRGTGGGEKLFFGSGTQLSVL.

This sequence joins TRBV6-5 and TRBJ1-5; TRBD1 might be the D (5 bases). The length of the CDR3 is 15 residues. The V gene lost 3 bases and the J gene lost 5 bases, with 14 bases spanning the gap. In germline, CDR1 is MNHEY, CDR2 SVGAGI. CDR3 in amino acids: CASSYTSGDDQPQHF. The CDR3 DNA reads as TGTGCCAGCAGTTATACCTCGGGGGACGATCAGCCCCAGCATTTT.

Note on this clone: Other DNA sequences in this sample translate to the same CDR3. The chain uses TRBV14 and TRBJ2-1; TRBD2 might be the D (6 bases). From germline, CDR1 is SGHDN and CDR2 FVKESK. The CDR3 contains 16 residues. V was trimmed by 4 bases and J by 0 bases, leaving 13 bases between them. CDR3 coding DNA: TGTGCCAGCAGCCCCCCGGGGGATGGCTCCTACAATGAGCAGTTCTTC. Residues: CASSPPGDGSYNEQFF. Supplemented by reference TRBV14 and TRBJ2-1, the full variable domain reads EAGVTQFPSHSVIEKGQTVTLRCDPISGHDNLYWYRRVMGKEIKFLLHFVKESKQDESGMPNNRFLAERTGGTYSTLKVQPAELEDSGVYFCASSPPGDGSYNEQFFGPGTRLTVL.

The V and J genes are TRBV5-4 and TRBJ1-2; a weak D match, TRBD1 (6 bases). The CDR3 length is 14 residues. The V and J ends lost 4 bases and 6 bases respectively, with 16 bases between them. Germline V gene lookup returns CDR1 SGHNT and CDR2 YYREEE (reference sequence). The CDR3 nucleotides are TGTGCCAGCAGCCTCGGGGGCTTTGATGATGGCTACACCTTC. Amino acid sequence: CASSLGGFDDGYTF.